This T cell receptor beta chain was identified during a study of blood T cell repertoires in COVID-19. Across the whole study: Acute and convalescent COVID-19 samples came from the United States, Italy and Spain. Sources were T cells, B-cell-depleted T cells, or PBMCs; the material itself was cDNA or gDNA.

There are 14 residues in the CDR3. Trimming stripped 6 bases from V and 2 bases from J, with 12 bases between. Germline V CDR1 and CDR2: ENHRY, SYGVKD. Original methodology: For nucleated cells, counts were estimated from reference gene primer amplification. The data were produced by immunoSEQ multiplex PCR, yet TCRdb's version contains in-frame clones alone and is incomplete. The DNA gave D and trimming, while V, J and clone size come from that table. Of about 180,000 clones listed, roughly 87% were seen once; the top ten hold around 1.4%. Material for sequencing was peripheral blood. This chain connects TRBV10-3 to TRBJ2-3; the D is unclear. This TCR derives from a woman between 45 and 60 years old with acute or convalescent COVID-19. CDR3 sequence: CAIRAPEYTDTQYF. The CDR3 nucleotides are TGTGCCATCAGGGCTCCGGAGTACACAGATACGCAGTATTTT.